A selection of T cell receptor beta chains follows, all from one sample in a study of Graves' ophthalmopathy and Graves' hyperthyroidism. In TCRdb, the multiplex PCR reads were re-called with MiXCR into one record per CDR3 protein. The sample carries approximately 160,000 distinct CDR3 sequences, roughly two fifths recorded once. Sequencing input: peripheral blood. These receptor sequences come from a woman in her thirties or forties with Graves' ophthalmopathy. Each CDR3 is given without its conserved first and last residue. D genes are given only for firm matches.

D gene: -; V gene: TRBV7-8; CDR3 protein: ASSRYGGNPSQPQH
D gene: -; V gene: TRBV28; CDR3 protein: ASSTSGTAETQY
D gene: -; V gene: TRBV20-1; CDR3 protein: SARAIGGNQPQH
D gene: -; V gene: TRBV7-2; CDR3 protein: ASSLVQDPYEQY
D gene: TRBD1; V gene: TRBV6-2/TRBV6-3; CDR3 protein: ASSSRIGTGRNSPLH
D gene: -; V gene: TRBV6-2/TRBV6-3; CDR3 protein: ASSSRLDSNEQF
D gene: TRBD2; V gene: TRBV2; CDR3 protein: ASSRTTLRGAYEQY
D gene: -; V gene: TRBV6-5; CDR3 protein: ASSLGLATGELF
D gene: -; V gene: TRBV15; CDR3 protein: ATSSPGRYGYT
D gene: TRBD2; V gene: TRBV12-3/TRBV12-4; CDR3 protein: ASRKLAEKNIQY